The clone carrying this T cell receptor (beta chain) has just a few counts. The antigen is not known. This record comes from a study of T-cell memory formation after mild COVID-19. Study as a whole: Clustering of TCRs was largely donor specific. Findings and limits, study-wide: CD4+ contracting clones were found mainly in CM and EM, and CD8+ ones in EMRA. CD4/CD8 balance held among clones contracting day 15 to 85, and later expanders leaned CD4+.

Using constant-segment primers, 5'RACE produced TCR alpha and TCR beta cDNA libraries carrying sample barcodes and UMIs. TCRdb reprocessed the 5' RACE reads via MiXCR and lists one record per CDR3 protein. This sample yields about 350,000 distinct CDR3 sequences, of which 20% to 25% are seen a single time; around 20% belongs to the top ten. V lost 4 bases to trimming and J lost 0 bases, with 10 bases between them. The CDR3 runs to 15 residues. CDR1 and CDR2 from the germline V gene are SGHVS and FQNEAQ. Sequences were obtained from PBMCs or a T cell subset sorted from them (not recorded which). The source of this sequence is a young man who had mild COVID-19 (a few samples of this study predate the infection). Cell type and time point are not known. V gene TRBV7-8 combines with J gene TRBJ1-5; D might be TRBD1 (5 bases). CDR3 region: CASSSTGGSNQPQHF. DNA for the CDR3: TGTGCCAGCAGCTCTACGGGGGGTAGCAATCAGCCCCAGCATTTT. The full variable domain, its missing parts supplied by reference TRBV7-8 and TRBJ1-5, is GAGVSQSPRYKVAKRGQDVALRCDPISGHVSLFWYQQALGQGPEFLTYFQNEAQLDKSGLPSDRFFAERPEGSVSTLKIQRTQQEDSAVYLCASSSTGGSNQPQHFGDGTRLSIL.